Sequencing of this TCR beta chain was carried out in a study of Ad26.COV2.S vaccination and SARS-CoV-2 variants (dated by TCRdb to the early 2020s). At the level of the whole study: Donors in the vaccine arm were drawn from COV1001, a multicentre, randomized, double-blind, placebo-controlled phase I-IIa trial testing Ad26.COV2.S in healthy adults. Ad26.COV2.S was given intramuscularly at 5x10^10 or 1x10^11 viral particles, as a single shot or as two shots 56 days apart. Blinding of investigators to trial group allocation was maintained during experiments and outcome assessment. TCRbeta repertoire sequencing served as the tool for gauging how specific and how broad the SARS-CoV-2-reactive T cell receptors were following Ad26.COV2.S vaccination. A total of 32 samples were included in the TCR-sequenced set, comprising around 19 Ad26.COV2.S vaccine recipients, 5 placebo recipients and 8 SARS-CoV-2 convalescent individuals. Participants in the trial were split at random into five groups of five each, receiving low-dose or high-dose Ad26.COV2.S once or twice, or else placebo on both occasions. General findings and caveats noted by the study authors: Non-spike TCR breadth was comparable between vaccine and placebo recipients, consistent with the vaccine containing only spike. Substantial breadth of spike-specific CD8+ and CD4+ T cell responses was reported after vaccination. The study lacked the statistical power to compare responses across vaccine doses or regimens. It was noted by the authors that total T cell responses may have been underestimated by the TCR breadth and depth analyses. Spike-specific TCR breadth was higher in Ad26.COV2.S recipients than in placebo recipients (P = 0.0014).

This sample's treatment or condition label indicates: about 20 received Ad26.COV2.S at low or high dose, single or two shots; 5 received placebo; per-sample allocation not given. Repertoires of vaccine and placebo recipients were sequenced from samples taken on day 63 after the first injection. Between 29 July and 7 August 2020, Cohort 1b enrolled some 25 adults aged 18-55 years at one site in Boston, USA. Ad26.COV2.S consisted of a replication-incompetent adenovirus type 26 vector by which a prefusion-stabilized SARS-CoV-2 spike protein from the original Wuhan strain was expressed. The immunoSEQ Assay was the method used to sequence TCRbeta CDR3 regions. After extraction, genomic DNA underwent amplification by bias-controlled multiplex PCR, followed by high-throughput sequencing. Concerning the study's data processing: To quantify the absolute abundance of every unique TCRbeta CDR3 region, sequences were collapsed and filtered. Usable DNA was measured by amplifying reference genes present in all nucleated cells, and TCRbeta template counts were normalized to that usable DNA to estimate T cell fraction. Repertoire TCRs were annotated as SARS-CoV-2-specific by exact matching of V gene, CDR3 amino acid sequence and J gene to a known reactive TCR set. The reference SARS-CoV-2 TCR set was obtained from MIRA and was filtered for enrichment in COVID-19-positive ImmuneCODE repertoires, whereby public or cross-reactive TCRs were removed. Using the MIRA antigens, annotated TCRs were further analysed by specific ORF or by position within an ORF. Breadth was defined as the number of annotated unique rearrangements divided by the total number of unique productive rearrangements, and depth was defined as the summed frequency of the annotated unique rearrangements. TCR breadth was compared between groups using two-sided Wilcoxon rank-sum tests. TCRdb holds this immuneACCESS table with in-frame rearrangements only. Some clones are missing; in checked studies, unresolved V genes explain under half, and the rest has no known cause. The V and J calls and clone size were taken over from that table, and D and trimming were inferred from the DNA. This sample comprises roughly 300,000 clones, less than 90% of them detected only once. The top ten constitute 9.5% to 12% of the sample.

V and J lose 0 bases and 7 bases, and a span of 14 bases separates them. The CDR3 covers 15 residues, taking in both the cysteine and the phenylalanine. Here the CDR3 DNA is all that survives: 45 bases in frame from base 1. CDR1 and CDR2 were assigned from the germline V gene as SGHRS and YFSETQ. About this clone: No cognate antigen has been identified for it. No base quality values were provided; no much bigger clone lies one nucleotide off.

The receptor was isolated from a person between 18 and 59 years old who received the Ad26.COV2.S COVID-19 vaccine or a placebo. Recombination connected TRBV5-1 to TRBJ2-1; the D gene may be TRBD1 or TRBD2, since each aligns over 6 bases. Sequences were derived from peripheral blood, sampled in a trial of Ad26.COV2.S vaccine versus placebo. This receptor carries the CDR3 CASSLVSGGGNEQFF. The DNA is as follows: TGCGCCAGCAGCTTGGTGAGCGGAGGGGGGAATGAGCAGTTCTTC.